This T cell receptor beta chain was identified in a study of T-cell memory formation after mild COVID-19. A 5'RACE reaction primed in the constant segment made cDNA libraries of TCR alpha and TCR beta, and these carried sample barcodes and UMIs. TCRdb redid the calling of the 5' RACE reads with MiXCR, one entry per CDR3 protein. The data contain about 270,000 distinct CDR3 sequences, under 20% of them seen just once; the ten biggest clones take up around 23%. V lost 3 bases, J lost 1 base, and 4 bases stayed unmatched. CDR3 length: 15 residues. The sample comprised PBMCs or a T cell subset sorted from them (not recorded which). The source is a man in his late teens or twenties who had mild COVID-19 (a few samples of this study predate the infection). Cell type and time point are not known. The chain recombines TRBV12-3 or TRBV12-4 with TRBJ2-3; TRBD1 matches 7 bases. CDR3 nucleotides: TGTGCCAGCAGTTTCGGACAGGTCGGCACAGATACGCAGTATTTT. It specifies CASSFGQVGTDTQYF.